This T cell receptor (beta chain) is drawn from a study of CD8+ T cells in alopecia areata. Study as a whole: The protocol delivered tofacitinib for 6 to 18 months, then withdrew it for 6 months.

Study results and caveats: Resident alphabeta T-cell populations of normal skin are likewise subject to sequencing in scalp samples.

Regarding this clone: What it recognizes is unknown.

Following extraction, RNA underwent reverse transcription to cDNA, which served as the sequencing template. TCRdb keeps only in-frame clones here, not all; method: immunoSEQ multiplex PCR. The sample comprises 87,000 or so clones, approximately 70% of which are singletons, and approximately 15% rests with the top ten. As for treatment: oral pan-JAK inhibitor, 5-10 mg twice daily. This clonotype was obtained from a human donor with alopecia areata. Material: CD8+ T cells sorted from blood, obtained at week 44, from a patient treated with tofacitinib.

The CDR3 bases are TGTGCCACCAGCAGAGATACTAGCTCCTACAATGAGCAGTTCTTC. This sequence encodes CATSRDTSSYNEQFF. V usage is TRBV15 and J usage is TRBJ2-1; D is perhaps TRBD2 (5 bases). Germline-derived CDR1 and CDR2 are LNHNV and YYDKDF (reference sequence). The CDR3 is 15 residues long. V shed 0 bases and J shed 0 bases, with 6 bases lying between them.